The sequence of this TCR beta chain was determined in a study of type 1 regulatory T cells. Study context: T-allo10 is a Tr1-enriched, alloantigen-specific CD4 T cell product made in vitro.

With 4 bases removed from V and 2 bases from J, the gap between germline ends came to 11 bases. The CDR3 length is 13 residues. Germline V lookup: CDR1 GTSNPN, CDR2 SVGIG (reference sequence). MiXCR, run by TCRdb on the reads, gives a single entry per CDR3 protein. Of around 88,000 distinct CDR3 sequences in the sample, about 28% were seen once. The rearrangement joins TRBV30 to TRBJ2-5; unclear D gene. Sequencing was done on a sample of CD4+ T cells, either the whole sample or a sorted fraction (not recorded which). This receptor was identified in a human donor in good health. The CDR3 reads CAWNPQPQETQYF. CDR3 nucleotide sequence: TGTGCCTGGAACCCCCAGCCTCAAGAGACCCAGTACTTC.